Presented here are 2 T cell receptor beta chains from one specimen sequenced in a study of T cell clones after liver transplantation. Sequenced by immunoSEQ multiplex PCR; TCRdb stores in-frame clones only, minus some. This repertoire shows approximately 55,000 clones, 71% found once; its top ten account for approximately 15%. Here the sequenced sample was CD4+ T cells from blood, taken before liver transplant. These receptors all come from a human donor who received a liver transplant.

This clone was recorded a few times. The J gene is TRBJ1-3, the V gene TRBV7-2, with 10 bases lining up with TRBD1. Germline loops: CDR1 SGHTA, CDR2 FQGNSA. The length of the CDR3 is 18 residues. J was trimmed by 3 bases and V by 3 bases; bases with no gene match: 11. CDR3 residues: CASSLRPTGTGVGNTIYF. CDR3 coding DNA: TGTGCCAGCAGCTTGAGACCAACCGGGACAGGGGTTGGAAACACCATATATTTT.

This rearrangement joins TRBV5-4 to TRBJ1-2; 7 positions match TRBD1. The germline V gene has CDR1 SGHNT and CDR2 YYREEE (reference sequence). This CDR3 has 16 residues. V lost 4 bases to trimming and J lost 5 bases; unmatched junction nucleotides: 14. CDR3 in DNA: TGTGCCAGCAGCCCCGGGACAGTCACGGGAGTTTATGGCTACACCTTC. It codes for CASSPGTVTGVYGYTF.